This T cell receptor (beta chain) was identified during a study of liver allograft versus peripheral blood T cells. Across the study: Recipients' peripheral blood supplied the T cell receptor repertoires against which those in transplanted livers were compared.

V was trimmed by 5 bases and J by 6 bases, leaving 17 bases between them. The germline V gene has CDR1 SNHLY and CDR2 FYNNEI. The CDR3 is 16 residues long. Points on this clonotype: Antigen: not known.

MiXCR, run by TCRdb on the reads, gives a single entry per CDR3 protein. This table holds fewer than 15,000 distinct CDR3 sequences, 18% found once. Study-wide results and caveats: Repertoires found inside liver allografts reportedly differed from T cell receptor repertoires in peripheral blood.

The chain carries TRBV2 and TRBJ1-6; D uncertain. This clonotype originated in a human patient who had a liver transplant. The graft donor may have given rise to some T cells. The DNA of the CDR3 is TGTGCCAGCAGTCCGAACCAAGCTGGGCTTAATTCACCCCTCCACTTT. It yields the protein CASSPNQAGLNSPLHF.